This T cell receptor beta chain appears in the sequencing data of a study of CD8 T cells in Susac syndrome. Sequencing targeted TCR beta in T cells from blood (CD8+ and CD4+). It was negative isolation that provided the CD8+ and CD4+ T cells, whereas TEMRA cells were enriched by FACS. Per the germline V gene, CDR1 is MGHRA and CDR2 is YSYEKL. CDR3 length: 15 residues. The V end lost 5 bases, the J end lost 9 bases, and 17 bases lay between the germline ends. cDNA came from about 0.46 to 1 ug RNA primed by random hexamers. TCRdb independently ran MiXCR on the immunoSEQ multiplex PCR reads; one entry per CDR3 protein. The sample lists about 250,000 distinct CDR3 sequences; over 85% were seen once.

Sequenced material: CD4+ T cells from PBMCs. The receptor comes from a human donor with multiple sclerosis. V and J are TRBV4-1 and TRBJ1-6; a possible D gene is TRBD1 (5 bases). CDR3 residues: CASSSVRDLRSPLHF. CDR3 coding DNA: TGCGCCAGCAGCTCGGTACGGGACTTGCGTTCACCCCTCCACTTT.